These T cell receptor beta chains were read from a single sample in a study of T cell responses to AZD1222 COVID-19 vaccine. Measured with immunoSEQ multiplex PCR; TCRdb has only the in-frame clones, and not every one. The data show 95,000 to 100,000 clones, with 85% to 90% seen just once and over 1.2% held by the top ten. The sequenced sample was peripheral blood, obtained on day 0 of AZD1222 vaccination. Every receptor here comes from an adult in good health. Each CDR3 is given without its conserved first and last residue. The order of the fields is V gene, J gene, clone size, CDR3 protein. A clone size is listed for some rows: how often the clone was seen (once, few, many), or a class if it is expanded.

TRBV2,TRBJ1-4,-,ASSRQGSNEKLF
TRBV4-3,TRBJ1-2,-,ASSQEVYHGNYGYT
TRBV28,TRBJ2-7,-,ASSLGTGSSYEQY
TRBV7-3,TRBJ2-2,-,ASSLMSGGNTGELF
TRBV15,TRBJ2-7,-,ATSLDRGSYEQY
TRBV28,TRBJ2-7,-,ASSFWGSSYEQY
TRBV4-1,TRBJ1-3,-,ASSQGRAGAFGNTIY
TRBV27,TRBJ1-6,-,ATSGAGTFNSPLH
TRBV3-1/TRBV3-2,TRBJ1-1,-,ASSQTSGRKNTEAF
TRBV7-2,TRBJ2-7,-,ASSSLNNPYEQY
TRBV18,TRBJ2-7,-,ASSPGLNYEQY
TRBV30,TRBJ2-7,-,AWSVGGVLGEQY
TRBV11-1,TRBJ2-3,-,ASSLGGGSADTQY
TRBV28,TRBJ1-2,-,ASSLHRQGHRGGYT
TRBV4-3,TRBJ2-5,-,ASSAQGGETQY
TRBV3-1/TRBV3-2,TRBJ1-6,once,ASSQGQGNSPLH
TRBV27,TRBJ2-7,-,ASSPRTSFANEQY
TRBV6-5,TRBJ2-5,once,ASWGLQTQY
TRBV28,TRBJ1-1,-,ASSLWDWSPGSIEAF
TRBV12-5,TRBJ1-2,few,ASGLVQGRGGDYGYT
TRBV28,TRBJ1-4,-,ASSLGQTNEKLF
TRBV6-2/TRBV6-3,TRBJ1-4,-,ASSWSGTPNEKLF
TRBV14,TRBJ2-1,-,ASSQVAWTSGRSDEQF
TRBV2,TRBJ1-1,-,ASARGALDTEAF
TRBV19,TRBJ2-1,once,ASQEGNNRVSF
TRBV19,TRBJ1-5,-,ASSKRDREDQPQH
TRBV27,TRBJ1-3,-,ASSGQVGNTIY
TRBV11-2,TRBJ2-7,-,ASSLIDEQY
TRBV6-2/TRBV6-3,TRBJ1-1,-,ASSYRGNTEAF
TRBV18,TRBJ1-1,-,ASSREVGGIIMNTEAF
TRBV11-1,TRBJ2-5,-,ASSLASAGGETQY
TRBV28,TRBJ2-7,-,ASSLGKGLSSYEQY
TRBV27,TRBJ2-5,-,ASSLKGRETQY
TRBV27,TRBJ1-6,-,ASTPAGPKIGSYNSPLH
TRBV5-4,TRBJ1-4,-,ASSPVGGNEKLF
TRBV2,TRBJ1-4,-,ASSVMGGEKLF
TRBV28,TRBJ1-1,-,ASSVRDSGTNTEAF
TRBV27,TRBJ1-2,-,ASARTGAATYYGYT
TRBV2,TRBJ2-1,-,ASTLEGVGNEQF
TRBV11-1,TRBJ2-7,-,ASSLDRLAGVDEQY
TRBV27,TRBJ2-7,medium-sized,ASSYGRAYEQY
TRBV9,TRBJ1-1,-,ASSVAGSNTEAF
TRBV7-2,TRBJ2-7,-,ASSRSGSGYEQY
TRBV24-1,TRBJ1-2,once,ATSDSPGADYGYT
TRBV19,TRBJ1-2,-,ASSWRGGYT
TRBV7-9,TRBJ2-7,-,ASSPAWAGDSYEQY
TRBV18,TRBJ2-2,many,ASSPQAALNTGELF
TRBV29-1,TRBJ2-7,-,SVEGGTSGRLSDEQY